Listed below are T cell receptor beta chains from one sample, sequenced in a study of OX40 agonist ivuxolimab in advanced cancers. Here immunoSEQ multiplex PCR was the method, and the copy in TCRdb shows in-frame clones only, minus some. The profile shows some 59,000 clones, approximately 90% of them singletons. Sequencing used CD4+ or CD8+ T cells sorted from blood, obtained in a trial of the OX40 agonist ivuxolimab. These receptors all come from an adult with an advanced solid tumor such as melanoma, head and neck, liver or kidney cancer. Both conserved end residues are part of each CDR3. The order of the fields is V gene, clone size, J gene, D gene, CDR3 DNA, CDR3 protein. D genes are given only for firm matches. A clone size is listed for some rows: how often the clone was seen (once, few, many), or a class if it is expanded.

V gene: TRBV12-5
clone size: -
J gene: TRBJ2-1
D gene: TRBD2
CDR3 DNA: TGTGCTAGTGGTTTGGGGAAGGGAGGGTACAATGAGCAGTTCTTC
CDR3 protein: CASGLGKGGYNEQFF

V gene: TRBV7-6
clone size: -
J gene: TRBJ1-2
D gene: -
CDR3 DNA: TGTGCCAGCAGCACCCAGGTGCTAAGTGGCTACACCTTC
CDR3 protein: CASSTQVLSGYTF

V gene: TRBV4-3
clone size: few
J gene: TRBJ1-3
D gene: -
CDR3 DNA: TGCGCCAGCAGCCAAGACTCTCGGCCCGGAAACACCATATATTTT
CDR3 protein: CASSQDSRPGNTIYF

V gene: TRBV27
clone size: -
J gene: TRBJ1-1
D gene: -
CDR3 DNA: TGTGCCAGCAGTTTATCGACCCCCGGGGGCACTGAAGCTTTCTTT
CDR3 protein: CASSLSTPGGTEAFF

V gene: TRBV5-6
clone size: -
J gene: TRBJ2-1
D gene: -
CDR3 DNA: TGTGCCAGCAGCTTGGGGGGCTCCTACAATGAGCAGTTCTTC
CDR3 protein: CASSLGGSYNEQFF

V gene: TRBV5-6
clone size: -
J gene: TRBJ2-7
D gene: -
CDR3 DNA: TGTGCCAGCAGACCCGGGTCATTCACCTACGAGCAGTACTTC
CDR3 protein: CASRPGSFTYEQYF

V gene: TRBV13
clone size: -
J gene: TRBJ2-7
D gene: TRBD2
CDR3 DNA: TGTGCCAGCAGTCAGACTAGCGGGAGAGGGTACGAGCAGTACTTC
CDR3 protein: CASSQTSGRGYEQYF

V gene: TRBV28
clone size: -
J gene: TRBJ1-4
D gene: -
CDR3 DNA: TGTGCCAGCAGCCTTATGGGTGGTAATGAAAAACTGTTTTTT
CDR3 protein: CASSLMGGNEKLFF

V gene: TRBV5-4
clone size: once
J gene: TRBJ2-1
D gene: TRBD1
CDR3 DNA: TGTGCCAGCAGCTGGACAGGGGGAGGCAATGAGCAGTTCTTC
CDR3 protein: CASSWTGGGNEQFF

V gene: TRBV7-2
clone size: -
J gene: TRBJ2-7
D gene: -
CDR3 DNA: TGTGCCAGCAGCTCGCTACTTGGGACCCCCGAGCAGTACTTC
CDR3 protein: CASSSLLGTPEQYF

V gene: TRBV7-9
clone size: -
J gene: TRBJ1-1
D gene: -
CDR3 DNA: TGTGCCAGCAGCTTATCGGGGGGTGGAGCTGAAGCTTTCTTT
CDR3 protein: CASSLSGGGAEAFF

V gene: TRBV5-5
clone size: -
J gene: TRBJ1-1
D gene: TRBD1
CDR3 DNA: TGTGCCAGCAGCCACAGGGGGCCGGAGAACACTGAAGCTTTCTTT
CDR3 protein: CASSHRGPENTEAFF

V gene: TRBV5-1
clone size: -
J gene: TRBJ2-3
D gene: TRBD2
CDR3 DNA: TGCGCCAGCAGCTTGGGAAGCGGGAGGGCGGATACGCAGTATTTT
CDR3 protein: CASSLGSGRADTQYF

V gene: TRBV28
clone size: once
J gene: TRBJ1-1
D gene: -
CDR3 DNA: TGTGCCAGCAGTTTCAGACCGACGAACACTGAAGCTTTCTTT
CDR3 protein: CASSFRPTNTEAFF

V gene: TRBV4-1
clone size: -
J gene: TRBJ2-7
D gene: TRBD2
CDR3 DNA: TGCGCCAGCAGCCAGGGACTAGCGGGAGATGAGCAGTACTTC
CDR3 protein: CASSQGLAGDEQYF

V gene: TRBV28
clone size: -
J gene: TRBJ1-1
D gene: -
CDR3 DNA: TGTGCCAGCAGTTTTAGACAGAACACTGAAGCTTTCTTT
CDR3 protein: CASSFRQNTEAFF

V gene: TRBV4-3
clone size: -
J gene: TRBJ2-3
D gene: -
CDR3 DNA: TGCGCCAGCACTTGGGGGCTGGGCACAGATACGCAGTATTTT
CDR3 protein: CASTWGLGTDTQYF

V gene: TRBV7-9
clone size: -
J gene: TRBJ2-3
D gene: TRBD1
CDR3 DNA: TGTGCCAGCACGCAAAAGACAGGGCCCACAGATACGCAGTATTTT
CDR3 protein: CASTQKTGPTDTQYF

V gene: TRBV15
clone size: -
J gene: TRBJ1-4
D gene: -
CDR3 DNA: TGTGCCACCAGCAGAGATCAAGGGCTTTGGAGTAATGAAAAACTGTTTTTT
CDR3 protein: CATSRDQGLWSNEKLFF

V gene: TRBV19
clone size: -
J gene: TRBJ2-7
D gene: -
CDR3 DNA: TGTGCCAGTAGTATAGGAGTGACAGCCTACGAGCAGTACTTC
CDR3 protein: CASSIGVTAYEQYF

V gene: TRBV28
clone size: -
J gene: TRBJ2-7
D gene: TRBD2
CDR3 DNA: TGTGCCAGCAGTTCCGAACCGGGACTAGCGGGAGCCTCCTACGAGCAGTACTTC
CDR3 protein: CASSSEPGLAGASYEQYF

V gene: TRBV7-8
clone size: -
J gene: TRBJ1-2
D gene: TRBD1
CDR3 DNA: TGTGCCAGCAGCTTAAGTCCCACTGGGACAGGGGATGGCTACACCTTC
CDR3 protein: CASSLSPTGTGDGYTF